The rows below give T cell receptor beta chains drawn from one sample of a study of shared clonotypes between healthy human individuals. The data were produced by immunoSEQ multiplex PCR, yet TCRdb's version contains in-frame clones alone and is incomplete. Of about 610,000 clones listed, 90% to 97% are singletons. The specimen sequenced was naive CD8+ T cells sorted from blood. Receptors originate from a woman aged 25 to 39 in good health. The CDR3 runs from the conserved cysteine through the conserved F or W. The order of the fields is V gene, J gene, CDR3 protein.

TRBV7-9	TRBJ2-7	CASSSRYGSYEQYF
TRBV28	TRBJ1-5	CASIWGDSQNQPQHF
TRBV19	TRBJ1-2	CASSIYLEGYTF
TRBV2	TRBJ1-5	CASTGRDNQPQHF
TRBV5-6	TRBJ1-5	CASSLELEGNQPQHF
TRBV28	TRBJ2-7	CASSYPLREEWGEQYF
TRBV28	TRBJ1-2	CASISISGTGGINYGYTF
TRBV19	TRBJ2-1	CASSIIGWTAPTYNEQFF
TRBV28	TRBJ1-1	CASSDRNTEAFF
TRBV7-9	TRBJ2-3	CASSLGGITDTQYF
TRBV13	TRBJ2-3	CASSHRLAGVQDTQYF
TRBV7-8	TRBJ2-3	CASSPGLTSHTQYF
TRBV7-9	TRBJ2-6	CASSNRLAGDSGANVLTF
TRBV2	TRBJ2-7	CAIGTVSYEQYF
TRBV4-2	TRBJ1-5	CASSSETQPQHF
TRBV5-6	TRBJ1-1	CASSRGGEAFF
TRBV29-1	TRBJ1-1	CSVVRGTLNTEAFF
TRBV11-2	TRBJ1-4	CASSLDVSRADLNEKLFF
TRBV2	TRBJ2-7	CASRVGTGTYEQYF
TRBV23-1	TRBJ2-1	CASSGPKMTSGNHNEQFF
TRBV13	TRBJ2-7	CASSFSGEQYF
TRBV19	TRBJ1-2	CASSNNSNRGSGGYTF
TRBV7-6	TRBJ1-2	CASSLPTGCDTF
TRBV18	TRBJ1-4	CASSPPQGMDEKLFF
TRBV7-9	TRBJ1-1	CASSTFTGITEAFF
TRBV5-4	TRBJ2-1	CASSLTGGSNEQFF